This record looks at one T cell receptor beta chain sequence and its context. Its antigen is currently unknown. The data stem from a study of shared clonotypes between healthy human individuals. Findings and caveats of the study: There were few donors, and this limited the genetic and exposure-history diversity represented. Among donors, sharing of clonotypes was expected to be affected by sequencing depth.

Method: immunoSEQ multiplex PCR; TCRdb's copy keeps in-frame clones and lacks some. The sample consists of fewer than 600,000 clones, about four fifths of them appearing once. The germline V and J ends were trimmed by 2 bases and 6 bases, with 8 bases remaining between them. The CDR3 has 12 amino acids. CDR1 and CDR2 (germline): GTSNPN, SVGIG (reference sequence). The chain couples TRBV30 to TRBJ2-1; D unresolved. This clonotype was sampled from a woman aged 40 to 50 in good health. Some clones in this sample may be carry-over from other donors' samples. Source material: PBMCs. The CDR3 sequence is CAWSFRLNEQFF. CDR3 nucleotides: TGTGCCTGGAGTTTCAGGCTCAATGAGCAGTTCTTC.